The 26 T cell receptor beta chains reported below all come from one sample, sequenced in a study of control samples from healthy donors and cancer patients. Sequencing used immunoSEQ multiplex PCR; TCRdb keeps in-frame clones, though not all of them. The sample lists around 130,000 clones; about 88% were seen once. The specimen sequenced was blood. The source is a man over 45 in good health.

The chain is built from TRBV5-1 and TRBJ1-1; tentative D call: TRBD1 (6 bases). The CDR3 has 15 residues. V dropped 0 bases and J dropped 4 bases, with 13 bases sitting between them. The germline V gene encodes CDR1 SGHRS and CDR2 YFSETQ. CDR3 DNA: TGCGCCAGCAGCTTGGAGGAGGGGGGACGCACTGAAGCTTTCTTT. Protein product: CASSLEEGGRTEAFF.

The chain joins TRBV28 to TRBJ2-3, with a tentative D call TRBD1 (6 bases). The germline V gene encodes CDR1 MDHEN and CDR2 SYDVKM. Trimming removed 4 bases at V and 5 bases at J, with 10 bases between. The CDR3 covers 13 residues. CDR3 sequence reads: CASSSARGDTQYF. The CDR3 bases are TGTGCCAGCAGTTCAGCCAGGGGAGATACGCAGTATTTT.

Regarding this clone: This sample includes further DNA sequences coding for the same CDR3. This chain links TRBV4-2 with TRBJ2-5; the D gene is possibly TRBD2 (5 bases). The CDR3 contains 15 residues. Trimming cost V 0 bases and J 5 bases, with 13 bases left between them. The germline CDR1 and CDR2 sequences are LGHNA and YNFKEQ. CDR3 nucleotides: TGTGCCAGCAGCCAAGATCGCGGCGGGCTGGAGACCCAGTACTTC. Its translation is CASSQDRGGLETQYF.

The rearrangement links TRBV28 to TRBJ1-2, with 7 bases matching TRBD1. Trimming at V came to 6 bases and at J to 4 bases, leaving 8 bases not matched to a gene. Germline V CDR1 and CDR2: MDHEN, SYDVKM. The length of the CDR3 is 14 residues. This CDR3 reads CASRPTGALYGYTF. CDR3 DNA: TGTGCCAGCAGACCCACAGGGGCCCTCTATGGCTACACCTTC.

The V gene is TRBV24-1, the J gene TRBJ2-3, with unresolved D. The CDR3 consists of 16 residues. Per the germline V gene, CDR1 is KGHDR and CDR2 is SFDVKD. Trimming shortened V by 3 bases and J by 2 bases, and 14 bases separated the two germline ends. The CDR3 DNA follows: TGTGCCACCAGTGATCCGGTAAGGCCAAACACAGATACGCAGTATTTT. It specifies CATSDPVRPNTDTQYF.

The chain has TRBV2 and TRBJ2-7; tentative D call: TRBD1 (5 bases). This CDR3 region has 12 residues. V lost 6 bases and J 5 bases, leaving 11 bases between the germline ends. Germline CDR1 is SNHLY and CDR2 is FYNNEI. This CDR3 reads CASSATANEQYF. CDR3 DNA sequence: TGTGCCAGCAGCGCGACAGCCAACGAGCAGTACTTC.

The chain couples TRBV5-1 to TRBJ1-2; possible D gene TRBD1, 5 bases. V was trimmed by 0 bases and J by 4 bases, leaving 16 bases between them. CDR3 length: 16 residues. The germline V gene encodes CDR1 SGHRS and CDR2 YFSETQ. The CDR3 DNA reads as TGCGCCAGCAGCTTGGCCTCAGGGCGCGACCCCTATGGCTACACCTTC. Translating it yields CASSLASGRDPYGYTF.

In DNA form, the CDR3 reads TGTGCCAGCAGCCTGGGGTTGTGGAACACTGAAGCTTTCTTT. As protein: CASSLGLWNTEAFF. The J gene is TRBJ1-1, the V gene TRBV14; D remains ambiguous. The ends were cut back, 4 bases at V and 1 base at J, with 10 bases in the middle. Germline V gene lookup returns CDR1 SGHDN and CDR2 FVKESK. This CDR3 is 14 amino acids long.

The rearrangement uses TRBV4-1 and TRBJ1-6; possible D gene TRBD1, 6 bases. V was cut by 0 bases and J by 8 bases, with 20 bases left in between. Per the germline V gene, CDR1 is MGHRA and CDR2 is YSYEKL. CDR3 size: 18 residues. CDR3 region: CASSQETYRVYRYSPLHF. DNA for the CDR3: TGCGCCAGCAGCCAAGAGACCTACAGGGTCTATCGATATTCACCCCTCCACTTT.

The CDR3 spells CATGISGGVQTQYF. As DNA, the CDR3 is TGTGCCACCGGAATTAGCGGGGGGGTTCAGACCCAGTACTTC. V is TRBV5-6 and J is TRBJ2-5, with 11 positions matching TRBD2. CDR1 is SGHDT and CDR2 is YYEEEE in the germline V gene. With V trimmed by 9 bases and J by 6 bases, 10 bases remained unmatched. The CDR3 length is 14 residues.

This chain connects TRBV30 to TRBJ1-1; D remains unclear. From germline, CDR1 is GTSNPN and CDR2 SVGIG (reference sequence). Trimming shortened V by 0 bases and J by 0 bases, and 8 bases separated the two germline ends. The CDR3 consists of 14 residues. The CDR3 reads CAWSVTDMNTEAFF. The CDR3 region has the DNA TGTGCCTGGAGTGTAACGGATATGAACACTGAAGCTTTCTTT.

The chain links TRBV19 to TRBJ1-1; D perhaps matches TRBD1 (6 bases). The CDR3 sequence is 14 residues long. V was clipped by 6 bases and J by 5 bases, with 16 bases between them. CDR1 is LNHDA, CDR2 SQIVND, per germline (reference sequence). This CDR3 is CASSPDRPLTEAFF. The CDR3 nucleotides are TGTGCCAGTAGCCCAGACAGGCCCCTAACTGAAGCTTTCTTT.

This chain connects TRBV3-1 (or the pseudogene TRBV3-2) to TRBJ1-2; 9 bases map to TRBD1. CDR3 length equals 16 residues. Looked up from germline, CDR1 is LGHDT and CDR2 is YNNKEL (reference sequence). After removal of 1 base from V and 5 bases from J, the junction contained 8 bases not matched to a gene. CDR3 residues: CASSQAPQGARYGYTF. DNA of the CDR3: TGTGCCAGCAGCCAAGCCCCACAGGGGGCGAGATATGGCTACACCTTC.

The chain employs TRBV5-1 and TRBJ2-5, with 8 bases aligning to TRBD1. The V gene end was trimmed by 1 base and the J gene end by 1 base; junction bases not matched to a gene: 9. CDR1 SGHRS and CDR2 YFSETQ come from the germline V gene. CDR3 length: 17 amino acids. CDR3 bases: TGCGCCAGCAGCTTGTACCGTGGTGGACAGGGCCAAGAGACCCAGTACTTC. Protein: CASSLYRGGQGQETQYF.

This chain joins TRBV5-1 and TRBJ2-2; D may be TRBD1 (6 bases). Trimming left V 3 bases short and J 6 bases short, with 18 bases between. From germline, CDR1 is SGHRS and CDR2 YFSETQ. This CDR3 has 16 residues. As DNA, the CDR3 is TGCGCCAGCAGCTCGACAGGCGGAGTTATCTCCGGGGAGCTGTTTTTT. Translating gives CASSSTGGVISGELFF.

V and J are TRBV7-9 and TRBJ1-2, with D uncertain. V lost 10 bases to trimming and J lost 7 bases, with 19 bases between them. This CDR3 has 13 residues. The germline V gene encodes CDR1 SEHNR and CDR2 FQNEAQ (reference sequence). CDR3 DNA sequence: TGTGCCAACGAACAGCCACCTGTAGCTGGCTACACCTTC. Residues: CANEQPPVAGYTF.

This chain connects TRBV6-1 to TRBJ1-1; D gene unclear. With 1 base removed from V and 5 bases from J, the gap between germline ends came to 5 bases. The germline CDR1 and CDR2 sequences are MNHNS and SASEGT. The CDR3 is made up of 12 amino acids. CDR3 DNA: TGTGCCAGCAGTGAAGTGGTTACTGAAGCTTTCTTT. Its translation: CASSEVVTEAFF.

The rearrangement links TRBV21-1 to TRBJ1-2. TRBV21-1 is assigned pseudogene status. The CDR3 is 17 residues long. The CDR3 sequence: CASSKVGFEDGYDGYTF. CDR3 nucleotide sequence: TGTGCCAGCAGCAAAGTTGGTTTCGAGGACGGATATGATGGCTACACCTTC.

The chain has TRBV20-1 and TRBJ2-4; tentatively, D is TRBD2 (6 bases). V shed 3 bases and J shed 11 bases, with 11 bases lying between them. The germline CDR1 and CDR2 sequences are DFQATT and SNEGSKA (reference sequence). The CDR3 loop spans 11 amino acids. CDR3 sequence reads: CSARDYILQYF. In nucleotides, the CDR3 is TGCAGTGCTAGGGACTATATTCTTCAGTACTTC.

The chain combines TRBV5-5 with TRBJ2-5; a possible D gene is TRBD2 (5 bases). Trimming removed 7 bases at V and 5 bases at J, with 24 bases between. The CDR3 has 16 amino acids. Germline values: CDR1 SGHKS, CDR2 YYEKEE (reference sequence). The CDR3 DNA reads TGTGCCAGCGACCCTAGCTGGGGTAATTCTTTCGAGACCCAGTACTTC. It encodes CASDPSWGNSFETQYF.

The chain employs TRBV10-2 and TRBJ1-6, with D possibly being TRBD1 (6 bases). V was clipped by 6 bases and J by 9 bases, with 12 bases between them. Germline lookup yields CDR1 WSHSY and CDR2 SAAADI. CDR3 size: 13 residues. The CDR3 reads CASRATGFSPLHF. CDR3 bases: TGCGCCAGCAGGGCGACAGGTTTTTCACCCCTCCACTTT.

This chain links TRBV7-9 with TRBJ2-7, with 12 bases matching TRBD2. This CDR3 comprises 17 residues. Germline CDR1 SEHNR, CDR2 FQNEAQ (reference sequence). After removal of 5 bases from V and 6 bases from J, the junction contained 14 bases not matched to a gene. The CDR3 DNA reads as TGTGCCAGCAGCCCAGGCTTGGGGCTAGCGGGGGGGTTCGAGCAGTACTTC. Protein: CASSPGLGLAGGFEQYF.

The V gene is TRBV5-6, the J gene TRBJ2-2, with unresolved D. V lost 3 bases, J lost 1 base, and 7 bases lay in between. Germline V gene sequence: CDR1 SGHDT, CDR2 YYEEEE. This CDR3 is 14 amino acids long. The CDR3 here is CASSSELNTGELFF. The CDR3 nucleotides are TGTGCCAGCAGCTCAGAGCTGAACACCGGGGAGCTGTTTTTT.

The table lists this clone with a few counts. CDR3 residues: CASRSGGVGETQYF. The CDR3 coding sequence is TGTGCCAGCAGGTCCGGGGGGGTCGGAGAGACCCAGTACTTC. The chain is built from TRBV28 and TRBJ2-5; 8 bases align to TRBD2. Germline CDR1 reads MDHEN; CDR2 reads SYDVKM. The trim removed 6 bases at V and 4 bases at J, leaving 7 bases unmatched. The length of the CDR3 is 14 residues.

About this clone itself: The same CDR3 arises from other DNA sequences in this sample as well. The V and J genes are TRBV5-1 and TRBJ2-3; D might be TRBD2 (5 bases). The CDR3 consists of 14 residues. Germline-derived CDR1 and CDR2 are SGHRS and YFSETQ. Trimming took 4 bases from V and 4 from J, leaving 13 bases between them. The DNA of the CDR3 is TGCGCCAGCAGCCCCACCCCCGGGGCAGATACGCAGTATTTT. It specifies CASSPTPGADTQYF.

This chain joins TRBV18 and TRBJ2-7, with 9 bases that match TRBD1. There are 13 residues in the CDR3. The ends lost 2 bases at V and 6 bases at J; junction bases unmatched: 2. Looked up from germline, CDR1 is KGHSH and CDR2 is LQKENI. In DNA form, the CDR3 reads TGTGCCAGCTCACCAGGACAGGGGATCGAGCAGTACTTC. This translates into CASSPGQGIEQYF.